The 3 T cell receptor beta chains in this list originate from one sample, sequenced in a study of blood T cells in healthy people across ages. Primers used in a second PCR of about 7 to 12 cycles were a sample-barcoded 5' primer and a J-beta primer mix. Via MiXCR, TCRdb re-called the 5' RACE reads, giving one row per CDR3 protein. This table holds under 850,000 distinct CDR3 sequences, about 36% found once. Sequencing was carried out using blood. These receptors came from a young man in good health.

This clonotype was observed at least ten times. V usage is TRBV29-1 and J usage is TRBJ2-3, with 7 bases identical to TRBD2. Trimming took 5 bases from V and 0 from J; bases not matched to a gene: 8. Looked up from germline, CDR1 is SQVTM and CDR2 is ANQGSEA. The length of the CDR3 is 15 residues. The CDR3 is CSVTLGGTSTDTQYF. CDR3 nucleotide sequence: TGCAGCGTTACTCTCGGGGGGACTAGCACAGATACGCAGTATTTT.

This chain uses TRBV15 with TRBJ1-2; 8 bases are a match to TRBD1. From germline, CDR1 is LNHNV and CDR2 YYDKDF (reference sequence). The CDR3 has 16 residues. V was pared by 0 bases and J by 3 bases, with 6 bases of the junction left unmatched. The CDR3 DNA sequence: TGTGCCACCAGCAGAGATAGGGCAGGGGGCGACTATGGCTACACCTTC. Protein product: CATSRDRAGGDYGYTF.

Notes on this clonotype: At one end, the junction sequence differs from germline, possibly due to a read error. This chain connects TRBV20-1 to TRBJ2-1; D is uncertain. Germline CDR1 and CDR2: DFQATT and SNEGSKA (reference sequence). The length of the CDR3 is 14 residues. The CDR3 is CGASWRSSYNEQFF. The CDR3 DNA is TGCGGTGCCAGCTGGCGGAGCTCCTACAATGAGCAGTTCTTC.